This T cell receptor (beta chain) came from a study of T-cell memory formation after mild COVID-19. Study conclusions and caveats: Pre-infection memory carried some responding clones, suggesting that cross-reactive memory joined.

TCRdb re-derived calls from the 5' RACE reads in MiXCR, one entry per CDR3 protein. Of about 40,000 distinct CDR3 sequences in the sample, over 5% were seen once. This CDR3 region has 15 residues. From germline, CDR1 is MNHEY and CDR2 SMNVEV (reference sequence). Losses at the gene ends were 1 base for V and 5 bases for J; bases not matched to a gene: 6. Worth noting for this clonotype: Its cognate antigen is unknown.

Sequencing was done on a sample of PBMCs or a T cell subset sorted from them (not recorded which). V usage is TRBV27 and J usage is TRBJ2-7; 9 bases are shared with TRBD2. This sequence was found in an adult who had mild COVID-19 (a few samples of this study predate the infection). Cell type and time point are not known. The CDR3 region has the DNA TGTGCCAGCAGTTTATGGGCGGGGGGGCGAAACGAGCAGTACTTC. As protein: CASSLWAGGRNEQYF.